The T cell receptor beta chain under discussion was sequenced for a study of T-cell reconstitution after alpha-beta-depleted transplantation in children. Whole-study findings and limits: By about two months after transplant, alpha-beta T cells reportedly arose from several hundred graft clones that had expanded.

The library targeted TCRbeta and was prepared with unique molecular identifiers. TCRdb recomputed calls from the PCR reads with MiXCR, one row per CDR3 protein. The sample carries about 240,000 distinct CDR3 sequences, 20% to 30% recorded once. V was cut by 1 base and J by 6 bases, with 13 bases left in between. CDR1 is DFQATT and CDR2 is SNEGSKA in the germline V gene (reference sequence). The CDR3 has 14 residues. Comment on this clonotype: Its matching antigen is unknown.

This chain links TRBV20-1 with TRBJ1-5; D may be TRBD1 (6 bases). This specimen was PBMCs, taken before TCRalphabeta/CD19-depleted stem cell transplant. The TCR was taken from a girl aged 2 to 10 with Fanconi anemia, due to receive a stem cell transplant. The CDR3 here is CSARAGVRTQPQHF. The CDR3 DNA follows: TGCAGTGCTAGAGCAGGGGTACGGACTCAGCCCCAGCATTTT.